This is a list of T cell receptor beta chains from one sample in a study of blood T cell repertoires in COVID-19. Assay used: immunoSEQ multiplex PCR; TCRdb lists only in-frame clones, some missing. Found here are 350,000 or so clones, approximately 86% of them singletons; the top ten hold roughly 4.2%. Sequencing was performed on PBMCs or T cells enriched from blood (not recorded which). These receptors all come from a woman aged 40 to 50 with acute COVID-19. CDR3s include the opening cysteine and the closing phenylalanine or tryptophan. The D gene is left open where the match is weak. The size of a clone is reported for some rows only, either as once, few or many, or as a class for expanded clones.

TRBJ2-7 TRBV7-2 . TRBD1 TGTGCCAGCAGCTCAGCTTCAGGGGGCTCCTACGAGCAGTACTTC CASSSASGGSYEQYF
TRBJ2-2 TRBV7-9 . TRBD2 TGTGCCAGCAGCTCACTCCTAGCGGGGGGGCCCGGGGAGCTGTTTTTT CASSSLLAGGPGELFF
TRBJ1-3 TRBV7-9 . . TGTGCCTGCAACCCAGGGGAAAGAACTCGCCCTGGAAACACCATATATTTT CACNPGERTRPGNTIYF
TRBJ1-1 TRBV5-6 . TRBD1 TGTGCCAGCAGCTCGCAACAGGGGGCCACTGAAGCTTTCTTT CASSSQQGATEAFF
TRBJ1-4 TRBV6-6 . . TGTGCCAGCAGTTACGGGGGCGATGGGAGTGAAAAACTGTTTTTT CASSYGGDGSEKLFF
TRBJ1-6 TRBV19 . TRBD1 TGTGCCAGTAGTGATCGGCAATGGACAGGGGGAGGATCACCCCTCCACTTT CASSDRQWTGGGSPLHF
TRBJ2-7 TRBV10-1 . TRBD2 TGCGCCAGCCGTAGCGGGGTTCCTAACGAGCAGTACTTC CASRSGVPNEQYF
TRBJ1-2 TRBV6-1 . TRBD1 TGTGCCAGCAGTGAAAGTTGGCAGGGGGCGGGTGGCTACACCTTC CASSESWQGAGGYTF
TRBJ1-2 TRBV28 . TRBD1 TGTGCCAGCAGTTTTGGTAGGGGGCATGGCTACACCTTC CASSFGRGHGYTF
TRBJ1-5 TRBV7-2 once TRBD1 TGTGCCAGCAGCTTAGCCGGGACAGGGGGCAATCAGCCCCAGCATTTT CASSLAGTGGNQPQHF
TRBJ2-7 TRBV28 . TRBD2 TGTGCCAGCAGTGCTAGCGGGGGCCTCTACGAGCAGTACTTC CASSASGGLYEQYF
TRBJ1-5 TRBV28 . . TGTGCCACACGGACAGTCAAGAGCAATCAGCCCCAGCATTTT CATRTVKSNQPQHF
TRBJ1-5 TRBV25-1 . . TGTGCCAGCAGTGACGCGGACACCCGCAATCAGCCCCAGCATTTT CASSDADTRNQPQHF
TRBJ1-4 TRBV6-1 . TRBD1 TGTGCCAGCCGCAAGGACAGGGGCAATGAAAAACTGTTTTTT CASRKDRGNEKLFF
TRBJ2-4 TRBV7-2 once . TGTGCCAGCAGCTTAGTTAGGGGGCGGGATACTCTAGCCAAAAACATTCAGTACTTC CASSLVRGRDTLAKNIQYF
TRBJ2-2 TRBV19 . TRBD2 TGTGCCAGTAGTAGACCGGGACTACAAGCGCGGGGGGAGCTGTTTTTT CASSRPGLQARGELFF
TRBJ1-1 TRBV29-1 . TRBD1 TGCAGCGTTGTTGACAGGGGGCGATCTGTTGAAGCTTTCTTT CSVVDRGRSVEAFF
TRBJ2-5 TRBV5-1 . . TGCGCCAGCAGAGGGGATAGCGGTGAGACCCAGTACTTC CASRGDSGETQYF
TRBJ2-6 TRBV7-9 . . TGTGCCAGCAGTCGTAGAATGGGGGCCAACGTCCTGACTTTC CASSRRMGANVLTF
TRBJ1-2 TRBV29-1 . . TGCAGCGTTGAAGGCAGCGGCTATGGCTACACCTTC CSVEGSGYGYTF
TRBJ2-3 TRBV7-9 . TRBD1 TGTGCCAGCAGCTTCAGAACAGGGGGAGTAACGGGAGATACGCAGTATTTT CASSFRTGGVTGDTQYF
TRBJ2-2 TRBV7-2 . . TGTGCCAGCAGCTTTCGCGGGGCCAACACCGGGGAGCTGTTTTTT CASSFRGANTGELFF
TRBJ1-3 TRBV28 . TRBD1 TGTGCCAGCAGAACAGGGGGCGCAGGCTTCCCGAGCTCTGGAAACACCATATATTTT CASRTGGAGFPSSGNTIYF
TRBJ1-5 TRBV7-2 . TRBD1 TGTGCCAGCAGCCCGGGACAGGCCCTTGGGGCCCAGCATTTT CASSPGQALGAQHF
TRBJ1-1 TRBV6-1 . . TGTGCCAGCAGTGAGCTTAGCACTGAAGCTTTCTTT CASSELSTEAFF
TRBJ1-1 TRBV2 . . TGTGCCAGCAGTTACCCAGGGTTCCCTGAAGCTTTCTTT CASSYPGFPEAFF
TRBJ2-1 TRBV24-1 . TRBD2 TGTGCCACCTCTAGCGGGAGTGGTAATGAGCAGTTCTTC CATSSGSGNEQFF
TRBJ2-6 TRBV5-8 . TRBD1 TGTGCCAGGGGGGGACAGGGGGTCCCCTCTGGGGCCAACGTCCTGACTTTC CARGGQGVPSGANVLTF
TRBJ2-2 TRBV24-1 . . TGTGCCACCCGCGGGACCAAGAACACCGGGGAGCTGTTTTTT CATRGTKNTGELFF
TRBJ2-7 TRBV20-1 . TRBD2 TGCAGTGCTAGTACTAGCGGGAAGAGCTACGAGCAGTACTTC CSASTSGKSYEQYF
TRBJ1-1 TRBV18 . . TGTGCCAGCTCACCATCCCCAGGGGACACTGAAGCTTTCTTT CASSPSPGDTEAFF
TRBJ1-5 TRBV19 . TRBD1 TGTGCCAGTAGTATGGGGGGCAGGGGGATTCATCAGCCCCAGCATTTT CASSMGGRGIHQPQHF
TRBJ2-7 TRBV6-2/TRBV6-3 once TRBD2 TGTGCCAGCAGCCGAGGGGTTAGCGGGAATGTCTCCTACGAGCAGTACTTC CASSRGVSGNVSYEQYF
TRBJ2-3 TRBV7-6 . . TGTGCCAGCAGCTTAGCAGCAGGGGGGACCACAGATACGCAGTATTTT CASSLAAGGTTDTQYF
TRBJ1-5 TRBV21-1 . . TGTGCCAGCAGCAAAGCCGTCCTGATGACAGGGCCCAATCGAATAATGAGCAATCAGCCCCAGCATTTT CASSKAVLMTGPNRIMSNQPQHF
TRBJ1-1 TRBV28 once TRBD1 TGTGCCAGCACCACAAGGGACAGGGGGTTCACTGAAGCTTTCTTT CASTTRDRGFTEAFF
TRBJ2-5 TRBV11-2 . . TGTGCCAGCAGTCCCTGGGCAGGACAAGAGACCCAGTACTTC CASSPWAGQETQYF
TRBJ2-7 TRBV6-5 . . TGTGCCAGCACCCAGGCGCGAGATTACGAGCAGTACTTC CASTQARDYEQYF
TRBJ2-7 TRBV18 . TRBD1 TGTGCCAGCTCAACCCGATCGGACAGGGCCTCCTACGAGCAGTACTTC CASSTRSDRASYEQYF
TRBJ2-1 TRBV10-3 . TRBD1 TGTGCCACTCGGGACAGCTCGGCCTACAATGAGCAGTTCTTC CATRDSSAYNEQFF